These 18 T cell receptor beta chains originate from one sample sequenced in a study of T cell repertoires in cytomegalovirus infection. Using its own MiXCR run on the reads, TCRdb lists one record per CDR3 protein. Of more than 500,000 distinct CDR3 sequences listed, 16% are singletons. The sample was CD8+ T cells from PBMCs. The origin of the receptors is a human donor in good health (CMV status not recorded). Some clones in this sample may be carry-over from other donors' samples.

In the case of this clonotype: One end of the junction is discordant with germline, which a read error may explain. This chain uses TRBV20-1 with TRBJ2-1, with D unresolved. Germline V lookup: CDR1 DFQATT, CDR2 SNEGSKA (reference sequence). The CDR3 is 14 residues long. CDR3 sequence reads: CCASPYGVNNEQFF. DNA of the CDR3: TGCTGTGCTTCCCCTTATGGGGTCAACAATGAGCAGTTCTTC.

This clonotype was observed at least ten times. V usage is TRBV12-3 or TRBV12-4 and J usage is TRBJ1-2, with unresolved D. V dropped 7 bases and J dropped 5 bases, with 20 bases sitting between them. This CDR3 contains 15 residues. The CDR3 reads CASTPEIGLGYGYTF. The CDR3 DNA follows: TGTGCCAGCACCCCCGAAATCGGCCTAGGGTATGGCTACACCTTC.

Remarks on this clonotype: At one boundary the junction diverges from the germline segment, which might be a read error. The chain recombines TRBV7-6 with TRBJ2-1; D gene ambiguous. The CDR3 consists of 14 residues. Germline V gene sequence: CDR1 SGHVS, CDR2 FNYEAQ. Here the CDR3 reads CASSPQSYYNEQFF. The CDR3 coding sequence is TGTGCAAGCAGCCCTCAAAGCTACTACAATGAGCAGTTCTTC.

This clonotype showed up many times. The V and J genes are TRBV7-9 and TRBJ1-5, with D perhaps TRBD1 (5 bases). Germline values: CDR1 SEHNR, CDR2 FQNEAQ (reference sequence). The V gene lost 4 bases and the J gene lost 0 bases, with 13 bases spanning the gap. The CDR3 is made up of 16 amino acids. CDR3 residues: CASSSSSTDSNQPQHF. The CDR3 DNA reads as TGTGCCAGCAGCTCCTCCTCGACAGATAGCAATCAGCCCCAGCATTTT.

This chain links TRBV28 with TRBJ2-7, with TRBD2 matching 9 bases. V trimming: 3 bases; J trimming: 1 base; junction bases outside the gene matches: 10. The CDR3 is 17 amino acids. Germline CDR1 and CDR2: MDHEN and SYDVKM. The CDR3 spells CASSFRAGTSPSYEQYF. CDR3 coding DNA: TGTGCCAGCAGTTTCCGAGCCGGGACTAGCCCATCCTACGAGCAGTACTTC.

In nucleotides, the CDR3 is TGTGCCACCAGTGATTTGCACAGGGGCGATCAGCCCCAGCATTTT. Translated, it gives CATSDLHRGDQPQHF. The V and J genes are TRBV24-1 and TRBJ1-5, with TRBD1 identical over 7 bases. Germline V CDR1 and CDR2: KGHDR, SFDVKD. The length of the CDR3 is 15 residues. Germline trimming cut 0 bases from V and 5 bases from J; bases unmatched to any gene: 3.

This clonotype appeared a few times. The rearrangement links TRBV10-3 to TRBJ2-5; D ambiguous. This CDR3 has 13 residues. The V end lost 3 bases, the J end lost 4 bases, and 9 bases lay between the germline ends. Germline lookup yields CDR1 ENHRY and CDR2 SYGVKD. In DNA form, the CDR3 reads TGTGCCATCAGTGACCCGCTACTAGAGACCCAGTACTTC. Its protein is CAISDPLLETQYF.

The rearrangement links TRBV28 to TRBJ1-3, with unresolved D. Germline V gives CDR1 MDHEN, CDR2 SYDVKM. This CDR3 is built from 12 residues. The ends were cut back, 8 bases at V and 2 bases at J, with 7 bases in the middle. CDR3 region: CASAGAGNTIYF. The CDR3 DNA sequence: TGTGCCAGCGCAGGCGCTGGAAACACCATATATTTT.

Note on this clonotype: The missing conserved phenylalanine or tryptophan at the end of this CDR3 makes a read error likely. J is TRBJ1-5 and V is TRBV28, with 10 positions matching TRBD1. Per germline, CDR1 MDHEN and CDR2 SYDVKM. This CDR3 contains 18 residues. The CDR3 DNA sequence: TGTGCAAGCAGTTTATCCGGGACAGGGGATTATGGCAATCAGCCCCAGCATTTA. This encodes CASSLSGTGDYGNQPQHL.

This clonotype was seen a handful of times. The gene calls are TRBV2 and TRBJ2-5, with 9 bases that match TRBD2. In germline, CDR1 is SNHLY, CDR2 FYNNEI. CDR3 size: 17 residues. The ends lost 2 bases at V and 5 bases at J; junction bases unmatched: 12. The CDR3 DNA reads as TGTGCCAGCAGTGAATCGGTGGGCGGGGGGGCAGGGGAGACCCAGTACTTC. This encodes CASSESVGGGAGETQYF. Using reference TRBV2 and TRBJ2-5 for the parts outside the CDR3, the full variable domain is EPEVTQTPSHQVTQMGQEVILRCVPISNHLYFYWYRQILGQKVEFLVSFYNNEISEKSEIFDDQFSVERPDGSNFTLKIRSTKLEDSAMYFCASSESVGGGAGETQYFGPGTRLLVL.

This clonotype was observed a few times. V usage is TRBV6-5 and J usage is TRBJ2-7, with D perhaps matching TRBD1 (5 bases). V lost 8 bases and J 5 bases, leaving 13 bases between the germline ends. This CDR3 comprises 12 residues. CDR1 is MNHEY and CDR2 is SVGAGI in the germline V gene. The CDR3 DNA is TGTGCCAGCCTGGGGCAATCAAACGAGCAGTACTTC. The encoded protein is CASLGQSNEQYF.

This clonotype was seen at least ten times. The chain combines TRBV5-5 with TRBJ2-3; D unresolved. V was clipped by 6 bases and J by 0 bases, with 14 bases between them. This CDR3 region has 15 residues. The germline V gene encodes CDR1 SGHKS and CDR2 YYEKEE (reference sequence). This CDR3 is CASISVVPSTDTQYF. CDR3 sequence (DNA): TGTGCCAGCATCTCTGTAGTACCGAGCACAGATACGCAGTATTTT.

The chain combines TRBV3-1 with TRBJ1-4; no definite D call. In germline, CDR1 is LGHDT, CDR2 YNNKEL (reference sequence). Trimming stripped 0 bases from V and 14 bases from J, with 22 bases between. The CDR3 is 16 amino acids. The CDR3 DNA sequence: TGTGCCAGCAGCCAAGATGCGATCTTGGCCGGTGGGGATCTGTTTTTT. Its protein is CASSQDAILAGGDLFF.

This clonotype has ten or more counts. The chain carries TRBV7-6 and TRBJ2-3, with a weak D call TRBD1 (6 bases). Germline V gene lookup returns CDR1 SGHVS and CDR2 FNYEAQ. V was cut by 5 bases and J by 2 bases, with 11 bases left in between. The CDR3 has 14 residues. This CDR3 reads CASSPRTVTDTQYF. In nucleotides, the CDR3 is TGTGCCAGCAGCCCTCGGACAGTCACAGATACGCAGTATTTT.

The rearrangement joins TRBV2 to TRBJ2-7; 9 bases agree with TRBD1. Germline lookup yields CDR1 SNHLY and CDR2 FYNNEI. The ends lost 4 bases at V and 3 bases at J; junction bases unmatched: 4. The CDR3 covers 14 residues. The CDR3 sequence: CASSATGGFYEQYF. DNA for the CDR3: TGTGCCAGCAGTGCGACAGGGGGATTCTACGAGCAGTACTTC.

The J gene is TRBJ1-5, the V gene TRBV6-1, with TRBD1 identical over 10 bases. This CDR3 region has 15 residues. Germline trimming cut 1 base from V and 6 bases from J; bases unmatched to any gene: 3. Germline-derived CDR1 and CDR2 are MNHNS and SASEGT. The CDR3 loop is CASSEDDRGRQPQHF. DNA for the CDR3: TGTGCCAGCAGTGAAGATGACAGGGGGCGTCAGCCCCAGCATTTT.

The rearrangement links TRBV6-8 to TRBJ1-4; TRBD1 matches at 7 bases. With V trimmed by 5 bases and J by 2 bases, 8 bases remained unmatched. This CDR3 spans 16 amino acids. The V gene's germline CDR1 is MNHGY and CDR2 SAAAGT. CDR3 in amino acids: CASSHDREGTNEKLFF. The CDR3 nucleotides are TGTGCCAGCAGTCACGACAGGGAAGGCACTAATGAAAAACTGTTTTTT.

Ten or more counts support this clonotype. The genes are TRBV7-6 and TRBJ2-3; TRBD2 might be the D (7 bases). Trimming left V 4 bases short and J 0 bases short, with 14 bases between. Germline lookup yields CDR1 SGHVS and CDR2 FNYEAQ. The CDR3 length is 16 residues. CDR3 nucleotides: TGTGCCAGCAGCTGGGAGGGGGGCCCTAGCACAGATACGCAGTATTTT. Encoded protein: CASSWEGGPSTDTQYF.